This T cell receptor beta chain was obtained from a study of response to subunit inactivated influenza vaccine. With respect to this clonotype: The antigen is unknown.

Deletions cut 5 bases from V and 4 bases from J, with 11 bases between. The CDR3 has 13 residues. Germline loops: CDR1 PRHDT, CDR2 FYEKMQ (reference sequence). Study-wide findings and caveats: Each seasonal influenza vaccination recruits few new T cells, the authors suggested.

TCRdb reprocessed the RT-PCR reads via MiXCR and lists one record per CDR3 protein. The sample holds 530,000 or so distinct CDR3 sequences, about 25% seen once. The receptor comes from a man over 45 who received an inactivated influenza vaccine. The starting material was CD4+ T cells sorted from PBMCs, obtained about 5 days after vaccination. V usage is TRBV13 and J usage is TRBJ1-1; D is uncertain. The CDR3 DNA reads TGTGCCAGCAGCCCTACGCAAGTCACTGAAGCTTTCTTT. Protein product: CASSPTQVTEAFF.